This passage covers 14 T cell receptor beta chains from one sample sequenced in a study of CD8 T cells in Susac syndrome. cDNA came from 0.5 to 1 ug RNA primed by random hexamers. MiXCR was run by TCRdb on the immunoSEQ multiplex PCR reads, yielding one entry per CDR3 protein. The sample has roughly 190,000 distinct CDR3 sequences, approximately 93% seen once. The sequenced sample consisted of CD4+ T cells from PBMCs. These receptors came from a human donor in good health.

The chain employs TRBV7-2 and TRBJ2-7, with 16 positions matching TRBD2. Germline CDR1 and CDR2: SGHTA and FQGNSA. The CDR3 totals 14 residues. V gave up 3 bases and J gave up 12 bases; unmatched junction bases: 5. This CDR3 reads CASSFGTSGGAWYF. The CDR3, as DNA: TGTGCCAGCAGCTTCGGGACTAGCGGGGGGGCCTGGTACTTC.

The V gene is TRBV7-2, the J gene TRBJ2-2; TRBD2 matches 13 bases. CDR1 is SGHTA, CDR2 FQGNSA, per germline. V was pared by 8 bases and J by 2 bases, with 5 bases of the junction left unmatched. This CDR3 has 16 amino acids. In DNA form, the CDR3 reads TGTGCCAGCCTACCGGGACTAGCGGGAAACACCGGGGAGCTGTTTTTT. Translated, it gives CASLPGLAGNTGELFF.

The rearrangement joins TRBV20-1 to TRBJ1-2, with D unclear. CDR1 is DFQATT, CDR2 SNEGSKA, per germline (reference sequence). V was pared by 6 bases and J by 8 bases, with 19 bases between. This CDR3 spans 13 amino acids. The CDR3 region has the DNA TGCAGTGCCCCTACAACCCTGAGGACGGGCTACACCTTC. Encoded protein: CSAPTTLRTGYTF.

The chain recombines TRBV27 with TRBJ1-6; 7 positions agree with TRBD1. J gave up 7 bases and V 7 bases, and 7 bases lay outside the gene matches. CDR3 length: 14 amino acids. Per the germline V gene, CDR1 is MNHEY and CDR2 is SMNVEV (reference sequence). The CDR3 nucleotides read TGTGCCAGCAAATCAGGGACAGTAAATTCACCCCTCCACTTT. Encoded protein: CASKSGTVNSPLHF.

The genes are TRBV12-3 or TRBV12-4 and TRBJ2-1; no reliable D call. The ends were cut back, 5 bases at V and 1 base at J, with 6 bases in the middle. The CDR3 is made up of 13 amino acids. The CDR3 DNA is TGTGCCAGCAGTCGTTCTTCCTACAATGAGCAGTTCTTC. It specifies CASSRSSYNEQFF.

The CDR3: CASSPGPLGRAEAFF. Written as DNA, the CDR3 is TGCGCCAGCAGCCCCGGGCCCCTAGGTAGAGCTGAAGCTTTCTTT. The chain links TRBV5-1 to TRBJ1-1; no clear D gene. The CDR3 covers 15 residues. Trimming took 4 bases from V and 6 from J, leaving 19 bases between them. Germline assignment: CDR1 SGHRS and CDR2 YFSETQ.

This CDR3 is CAWSATAFYTF. The CDR3 bases are TGTGCCTGGAGTGCGACCGCCTTCTACACCTTC. The rearrangement links TRBV30 to TRBJ1-2; no definite D call. Trimming shortened V by 1 base and J by 10 bases, and 10 bases separated the two germline ends. The CDR3 length is 11 residues. Germline CDR1 and CDR2: GTSNPN and SVGIG (reference sequence). Together with reference TRBV30 and TRBJ1-2, the CDR3 gives the full variable domain: SQTIHQWPATLVQPVGSPLSLECTVEGTSNPNLYWYRQAAGRGLQLLFYSVGIGQISSEVPQNLSASRPQDRQFILSSKKLLLSDSGFYLCAWSATAFYTFGSGTRLTVV.

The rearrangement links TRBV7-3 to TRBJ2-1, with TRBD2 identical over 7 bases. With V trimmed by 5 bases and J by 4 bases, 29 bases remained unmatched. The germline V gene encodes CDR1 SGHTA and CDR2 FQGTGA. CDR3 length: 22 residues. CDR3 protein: CASSPSSGTPFSGGRVYNEQFF. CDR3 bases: TGTGCCAGCAGCCCTTCTAGCGGAACCCCCTTTAGCGGTGGGAGAGTATACAATGAGCAGTTCTTC.

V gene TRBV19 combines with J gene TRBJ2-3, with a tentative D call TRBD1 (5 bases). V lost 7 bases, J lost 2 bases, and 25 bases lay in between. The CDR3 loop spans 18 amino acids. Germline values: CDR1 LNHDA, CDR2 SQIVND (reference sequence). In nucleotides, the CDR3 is TGTGCCAGTACTACGTCTAGAGCGCCCCAGGGTATCACAGATACGCAGTATTTT. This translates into CASTTSRAPQGITDTQYF.

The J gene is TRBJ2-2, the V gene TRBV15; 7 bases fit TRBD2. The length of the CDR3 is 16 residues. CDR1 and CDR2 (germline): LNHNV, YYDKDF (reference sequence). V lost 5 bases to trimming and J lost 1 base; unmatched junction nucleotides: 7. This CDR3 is CATSLERGLNTGELFF. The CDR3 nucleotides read TGTGCCACCAGCTTAGAGCGGGGACTGAACACCGGGGAGCTGTTTTTT.

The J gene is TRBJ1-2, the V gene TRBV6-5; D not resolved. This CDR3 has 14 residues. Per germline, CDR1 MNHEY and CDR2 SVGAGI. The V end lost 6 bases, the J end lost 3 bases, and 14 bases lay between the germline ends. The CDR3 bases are TGTGCCAGCAGAGAAATGAGGGAGGACTATGGCTACACCTTC. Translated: CASREMREDYGYTF.

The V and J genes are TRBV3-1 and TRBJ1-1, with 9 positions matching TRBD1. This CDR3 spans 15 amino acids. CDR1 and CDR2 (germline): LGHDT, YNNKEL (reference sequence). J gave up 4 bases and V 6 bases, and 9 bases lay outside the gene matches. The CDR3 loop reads CASRRGQGVSTEAFF. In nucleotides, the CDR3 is TGTGCCAGCAGGAGGGGACAGGGCGTGAGCACTGAAGCTTTCTTT.

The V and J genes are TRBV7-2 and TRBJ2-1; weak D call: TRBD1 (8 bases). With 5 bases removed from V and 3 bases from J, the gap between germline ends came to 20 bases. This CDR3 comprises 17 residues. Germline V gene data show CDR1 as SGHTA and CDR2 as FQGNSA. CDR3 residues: CASSIGLTGGDYNEQFF. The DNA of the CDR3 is TGTGCCAGCAGCATAGGCCTTACAGGGGGGGACTACAATGAGCAGTTCTTC.

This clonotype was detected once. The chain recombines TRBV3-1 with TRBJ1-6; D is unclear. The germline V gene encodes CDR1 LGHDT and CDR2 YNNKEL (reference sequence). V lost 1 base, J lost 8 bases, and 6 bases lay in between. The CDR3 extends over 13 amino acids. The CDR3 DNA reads TGTGCCAGCAGCCAAGGGAATTATTCACCCCTCCACTTT. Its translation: CASSQGNYSPLHF.